The rows below give T cell receptor beta chains drawn from one sample of a study of T cell repertoires in cytomegalovirus infection. TCRdb reprocessed the reads with MiXCR, giving one entry per CDR3 protein. The sample has roughly 640,000 distinct CDR3 sequences; more than 20% are singletons. What was sequenced was CD8+ T cells from PBMCs. These receptors all come from a human donor in good health (CMV status not recorded). Some clones in this sample may be carry-over from other donors' samples. CDR3s include the opening cysteine and the closing phenylalanine or tryptophan. The order of the fields is V gene, J gene, D gene, clone size, CDR3 protein, CDR3 DNA. D genes are given only for firm matches. Rows may omit the clone size; those that give it use once, few, many or a size class.

v_gene: TRBV7-2; j_gene: TRBJ1-1; d_gene: -; abundance: many; CDR3aa: CASSLRDGEAFF; CDR3nt: TGTGCCAGCAGCCTCCGGGACGGTGAAGCTTTCTTT
v_gene: TRBV20-1; j_gene: TRBJ2-6; d_gene: TRBD1; abundance: few; CDR3aa: CSATTGSWGANVLTF; CDR3nt: TGCAGTGCTACGACAGGGTCGTGGGGGGCCAACGTCCTGACTTTC
v_gene: TRBV7-9; j_gene: TRBJ2-2; d_gene: -; abundance: many; CDR3aa: CASSLDRGSGTGELFF; CDR3nt: TGTGCCAGCAGCTTAGACCGGGGCTCGGGCACCGGGGAGCTGTTTTTT
v_gene: TRBV14; j_gene: TRBJ1-1; d_gene: -; abundance: many; CDR3aa: CASSQEMVNTEAFF; CDR3nt: TGTGCCAGCAGCCAAGAGATGGTGAACACTGAAGCTTTCTTT
v_gene: TRBV20-1; j_gene: TRBJ1-1; d_gene: TRBD1; abundance: -; CDR3aa: CSARGVRGREPEAFF; CDR3nt: TGCAGTGCTAGAGGAGTTAGGGGGCGCGAGCCTGAAGCTTTCTTT
v_gene: TRBV19; j_gene: TRBJ2-1; d_gene: TRBD1; abundance: -; CDR3aa: CASTGTGVLNEQFF; CDR3nt: TGTGCCAGTACGGGGACAGGGGTCCTCAATGAGCAGTTCTTC
v_gene: TRBV20-1; j_gene: TRBJ2-7; d_gene: TRBD2; abundance: -; CDR3aa: CSAVAGDSGEQYF; CDR3nt: TGCAGTGCTGTAGCGGGGGACTCAGGGGAGCAGTACTTC
v_gene: TRBV19; j_gene: TRBJ1-1; d_gene: -; abundance: -; CDR3aa: CASSLIRGNTEAFF; CDR3nt: TGTGCCAGTAGCCTAATTAGGGGGAACACTGAAGCTTTCTTT
v_gene: TRBV6-5; j_gene: TRBJ2-1; d_gene: -; abundance: -; CDR3aa: CASSPFAVSGYYNEQFF; CDR3nt: TGTGCCAGCAGTCCTTTTGCTGTTAGCGGTTACTACAATGAGCAGTTCTTC
v_gene: TRBV7-6; j_gene: TRBJ2-2; d_gene: TRBD2; abundance: many; CDR3aa: CASTPGGGSWNTGELFF; CDR3nt: TGTGCCAGCACACCTGGGGGGGGGTCTTGGAACACCGGGGAGCTGTTTTTT
v_gene: TRBV19; j_gene: TRBJ1-5; d_gene: TRBD1; abundance: -; CDR3aa: CASSIAGTDYQPQHF; CDR3nt: TGTGCCAGTAGTATAGCTGGGACAGACTATCAGCCCCAGCATTTT
v_gene: TRBV12-3/TRBV12-4; j_gene: TRBJ1-4; d_gene: -; abundance: few; CDR3aa: CASSFRDTEFTSTNEKLFF; CDR3nt: TGTGCCAGCAGTTTCCGGGACACTGAATTCACGTCAACTAATGAAAAACTGTTTTTT
v_gene: TRBV28; j_gene: TRBJ2-5; d_gene: TRBD2; abundance: few; CDR3aa: CASNLRGIGETQYF; CDR3nt: TGTGCCAGCAACCTGCGGGGGATCGGGGAGACCCAGTACTTC
v_gene: TRBV23-1; j_gene: TRBJ2-2; d_gene: -; abundance: -; CDR3aa: CASSQIRDTGGELFF; CDR3nt: TGCGCCAGCAGTCAAATTCGGGACACCGGTGGGGAGCTGTTTTTT
v_gene: TRBV10-3; j_gene: TRBJ2-1; d_gene: TRBD2; abundance: few; CDR3aa: CAISEASGGALFYNEQFF; CDR3nt: TGTGCCATCAGTGAGGCTAGCGGGGGGGCACTCTTCTACAATGAGCAGTTCTTC
v_gene: TRBV6-5; j_gene: TRBJ2-5; d_gene: -; abundance: -; CDR3aa: CTSSYGVGDETQYF; CDR3nt: TGTACCAGCAGTTACGGGGTTGGCGACGAGACCCAGTACTTC
v_gene: TRBV7-8; j_gene: TRBJ2-3; d_gene: -; abundance: many; CDR3aa: CASSQGLPGTDTQYF; CDR3nt: TGTGCCAGCAGCCAAGGACTCCCGGGCACAGATACGCAGTATTTT
v_gene: TRBV29-1; j_gene: TRBJ1-2; d_gene: TRBD1; abundance: -; CDR3aa: CSAGQGDGYTF; CDR3nt: TGCAGCGCCGGACAGGGGGATGGCTACACCTTC
v_gene: TRBV15; j_gene: TRBJ2-3; d_gene: -; abundance: many; CDR3aa: CATSAYDSLRDTQYF; CDR3nt: TGTGCCACCAGTGCCTACGACAGTCTGCGGGATACGCAGTATTTT
v_gene: TRBV7-9; j_gene: TRBJ2-3; d_gene: TRBD2; abundance: few; CDR3aa: CASSSRGGPTQYF; CDR3nt: TGTGCCAGCAGCTCGCGGGGGGGGCCTACGCAGTATTTT
v_gene: TRBV5-1; j_gene: TRBJ2-1; d_gene: -; abundance: -; CDR3aa: CASSFEGLLYNEQFF; CDR3nt: TGCGCCAGCAGCTTTGAGGGCCTCTTATACAATGAGCAGTTCTTC
v_gene: TRBV12-3/TRBV12-4; j_gene: TRBJ2-1; d_gene: TRBD1; abundance: many; CDR3aa: CASSGQVPYNEQFF; CDR3nt: TGTGCCAGCAGTGGACAGGTCCCGTACAATGAGCAGTTCTTC
v_gene: TRBV19; j_gene: TRBJ2-7; d_gene: TRBD2; abundance: -; CDR3aa: CASSPVWTSGGPYEQYF; CDR3nt: TGTGCCAGTAGCCCCGTTTGGACTAGCGGGGGACCATACGAGCAGTACTTC
v_gene: TRBV15; j_gene: TRBJ2-7; d_gene: -; abundance: -; CDR3aa: CATSRDLGSLLEEQYF; CDR3nt: TGTGCCACCAGCAGAGATCTCGGGAGTCTCCTGGAAGAGCAGTACTTC
v_gene: TRBV29-1; j_gene: TRBJ2-5; d_gene: -; abundance: few; CDR3aa: CSVQYGEIQYF; CDR3nt: TGCAGCGTCCAGTACGGGGAGATCCAGTACTTC
v_gene: TRBV14; j_gene: TRBJ2-3; d_gene: -; abundance: few; CDR3aa: CASSQDWPTDTQYF; CDR3nt: TGTGCCAGCAGCCAAGATTGGCCCACAGATACGCAGTATTTT
v_gene: TRBV27; j_gene: TRBJ1-1; d_gene: -; abundance: -; CDR3aa: CASSLSISTEAFF; CDR3nt: TGTGCCAGCAGTTTATCAATCAGCACTGAAGCTTTCTTT
v_gene: TRBV7-9; j_gene: TRBJ2-1; d_gene: TRBD2; abundance: -; CDR3aa: CASSLGIAGIDNEQFF; CDR3nt: TGTGCCAGCAGCTTAGGAATAGCGGGGATCGACAATGAGCAGTTCTTC
v_gene: TRBV6-1; j_gene: TRBJ1-1; d_gene: -; abundance: -; CDR3aa: CASSYLGRRTTEAFF; CDR3nt: TGTGCCAGCAGTTATCTGGGTCGGAGGACCACTGAAGCTTTCTTT
v_gene: TRBV4-1; j_gene: TRBJ2-7; d_gene: -; abundance: -; CDR3aa: CANSQAPDSYEQYF; CDR3nt: TGCGCCAACAGCCAAGCTCCGGACAGCTACGAGCAGTACTTC
v_gene: TRBV29-1; j_gene: TRBJ1-1; d_gene: TRBD1; abundance: few; CDR3aa: CSAGSGTGTLIGVNTEAFF; CDR3nt: TGCAGCGCTGGCTCCGGGACAGGGACACTAATCGGAGTGAACACTGAAGCTTTCTTT
v_gene: TRBV6-6; j_gene: TRBJ1-3; d_gene: TRBD1; abundance: few; CDR3aa: CASSYYRGTGNTIYF; CDR3nt: TGTGCCAGCAGTTACTACAGGGGCACAGGAAACACCATATATTTT
v_gene: TRBV2; j_gene: TRBJ2-3; d_gene: -; abundance: few; CDR3aa: CASSEAWSGTDTQYF; CDR3nt: TGTGCCAGCAGTGAGGCATGGTCGGGCACAGATACGCAGTATTTT
v_gene: TRBV6-5; j_gene: TRBJ1-2; d_gene: -; abundance: few; CDR3aa: CASSYEGQPYGYTF; CDR3nt: TGTGCCAGCAGTTATGAGGGACAACCCTATGGCTACACCTTC
v_gene: TRBV19; j_gene: TRBJ2-1; d_gene: -; abundance: few; CDR3aa: CASSYDTPWQYNEQFF; CDR3nt: TGTGCCAGTAGTTATGATACTCCGTGGCAGTACAATGAGCAGTTCTTC
v_gene: TRBV12-3/TRBV12-4; j_gene: TRBJ1-2; d_gene: -; abundance: many; CDR3aa: CASSFWGMGSTYGYTF; CDR3nt: TGTGCCAGCAGTTTCTGGGGTATGGGGTCTACATATGGCTACACCTTC
v_gene: TRBV29-1; j_gene: TRBJ2-1; d_gene: -; abundance: few; CDR3aa: CSVSRPPGEIGEQFF; CDR3nt: TGCAGCGTTTCAAGGCCGCCAGGGGAGATTGGTGAGCAGTTCTTC
v_gene: TRBV6-2/TRBV6-3; j_gene: TRBJ1-2; d_gene: -; abundance: -; CDR3aa: CASSYSRHGYGYTF; CDR3nt: TGTGCCAGCAGTTACTCTAGACATGGCTATGGCTACACCTTC
v_gene: TRBV28; j_gene: TRBJ2-1; d_gene: TRBD2; abundance: many; CDR3aa: CASSSRGGRNEQFF; CDR3nt: TGTGCCAGCAGTTCACGGGGGGGGAGAAATGAGCAGTTCTTC
v_gene: TRBV3-1; j_gene: TRBJ2-1; d_gene: -; abundance: -; CDR3aa: CASSQDTDGYNEQFF; CDR3nt: TGTGCCAGCAGCCAAGATACAGATGGATACAATGAGCAGTTCTTC
v_gene: TRBV4-1; j_gene: TRBJ2-5; d_gene: -; abundance: -; CDR3aa: CASSQDRAAQETQYF; CDR3nt: TGCGCCAGCAGCCAAGATAGGGCGGCACAAGAGACCCAGTACTTC
v_gene: TRBV2; j_gene: TRBJ2-1; d_gene: TRBD1; abundance: -; CDR3aa: CASSGQGGQFF; CDR3nt: TGTGCCAGCAGCGGACAGGGCGGGCAGTTCTTC
v_gene: TRBV28; j_gene: TRBJ1-1; d_gene: -; abundance: -; CDR3aa: CASSPSTEALF; CDR3nt: TGTGCCAGCAGTCCCAGCACTGAAGCTCTCTTT
v_gene: TRBV4-2; j_gene: TRBJ2-3; d_gene: -; abundance: few; CDR3aa: CASSHPDSEDTDTQYF; CDR3nt: TGTGCCAGCAGCCACCCCGACAGCGAGGACACAGATACGCAGTATTTT
v_gene: TRBV6-6; j_gene: TRBJ2-4; d_gene: -; abundance: -; CDR3aa: CASSPPPSDRSKNIQYF; CDR3nt: TGTGCCAGCAGTCCTCCACCTTCGGACAGATCCAAAAACATTCAGTACTTC
v_gene: TRBV6-2/TRBV6-3; j_gene: TRBJ2-1; d_gene: TRBD2; abundance: -; CDR3aa: CASSYSSGDSYNEQFF; CDR3nt: TGTGCCAGCAGTTACTCGAGCGGGGACTCCTACAATGAGCAGTTCTTC
v_gene: TRBV20-1; j_gene: TRBJ2-1; d_gene: TRBD2; abundance: few; CDR3aa: CSASGGWGVVNEQFF; CDR3nt: TGCAGTGCCAGCGGGGGGTGGGGAGTTGTAAATGAGCAGTTCTTC
v_gene: TRBV6-1; j_gene: TRBJ2-1; d_gene: TRBD1; abundance: few; CDR3aa: CASSSDRALYSYNEQFF; CDR3nt: TGTGCCAGCAGTTCGGACAGGGCCCTTTACTCCTACAATGAGCAGTTCTTC
v_gene: TRBV6-4; j_gene: TRBJ2-2; d_gene: -; abundance: -; CDR3aa: CASSDGQGAGELFF; CDR3nt: TGTGCCAGCAGTGACGGGCAGGGAGCCGGGGAGCTGTTTTTT
v_gene: TRBV12-3/TRBV12-4; j_gene: TRBJ1-1; d_gene: -; abundance: -; CDR3aa: CASSSSRGTTEAFF; CDR3nt: TGTGCCAGCAGCTCCTCTCGGGGGACCACTGAAGCTTTCTTT
v_gene: TRBV27; j_gene: TRBJ2-1; d_gene: TRBD2; abundance: -; CDR3aa: CASSPYGLAGGPDEQSF; CDR3nt: TGTGCCAGCAGTCCTTACGGACTAGCGGGGGGGCCTGACGAGCAGTCCTTC
v_gene: TRBV5-1; j_gene: TRBJ2-3; d_gene: -; abundance: -; CDR3aa: CASRGQSSTDTQYF; CDR3nt: TGCGCCAGCAGAGGACAGTCCAGCACAGATACGCAGTATTTT
v_gene: TRBV7-8; j_gene: TRBJ1-5; d_gene: -; abundance: many; CDR3aa: CASSLAGGGNQPQHF; CDR3nt: TGTGCCAGCAGCTTAGCGGGGGGAGGCAATCAGCCCCAGCATTTT
v_gene: TRBV7-8; j_gene: TRBJ2-3; d_gene: TRBD1; abundance: many; CDR3aa: CASSSYRGADTQYF; CDR3nt: TGTGCCAGCAGCTCCTACAGGGGTGCAGATACGCAGTATTTT
v_gene: TRBV29-1; j_gene: TRBJ2-7; d_gene: TRBD1; abundance: -; CDR3aa: CSVDDQGAYEQYF; CDR3nt: TGCAGCGTTGACGATCAGGGGGCCTACGAGCAGTACTTC
v_gene: TRBV15; j_gene: TRBJ1-5; d_gene: -; abundance: -; CDR3aa: CATSRGTVSNQPQHF; CDR3nt: TGTGCCACCAGCAGAGGTACAGTTAGCAATCAGCCCCAGCATTTT
v_gene: TRBV11-2; j_gene: TRBJ2-3; d_gene: TRBD2; abundance: few; CDR3aa: CATQLAGGLADTQYF; CDR3nt: TGTGCCACTCAGCTAGCGGGGGGGCTCGCAGATACGCAGTATTTT
v_gene: TRBV4-3; j_gene: TRBJ1-1; d_gene: -; abundance: few; CDR3aa: CASSQDRGALHFNTEAFF; CDR3nt: TGCGCCAGCAGCCAAGATCGGGGGGCCCTACATTTTAACACTGAAGCTTTCTTT